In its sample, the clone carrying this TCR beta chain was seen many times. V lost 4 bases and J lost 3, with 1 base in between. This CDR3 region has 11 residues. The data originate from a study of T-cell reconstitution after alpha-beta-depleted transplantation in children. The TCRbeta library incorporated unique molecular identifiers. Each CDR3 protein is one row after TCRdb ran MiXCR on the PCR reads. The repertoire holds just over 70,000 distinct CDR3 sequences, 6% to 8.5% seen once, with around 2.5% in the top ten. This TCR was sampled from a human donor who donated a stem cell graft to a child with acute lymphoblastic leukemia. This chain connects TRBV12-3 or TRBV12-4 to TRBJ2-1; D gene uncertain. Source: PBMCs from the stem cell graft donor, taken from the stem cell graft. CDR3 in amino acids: CASSYYNEQFF. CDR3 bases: TGTGCCAGCAGTTACTACAATGAGCAGTTCTTC.